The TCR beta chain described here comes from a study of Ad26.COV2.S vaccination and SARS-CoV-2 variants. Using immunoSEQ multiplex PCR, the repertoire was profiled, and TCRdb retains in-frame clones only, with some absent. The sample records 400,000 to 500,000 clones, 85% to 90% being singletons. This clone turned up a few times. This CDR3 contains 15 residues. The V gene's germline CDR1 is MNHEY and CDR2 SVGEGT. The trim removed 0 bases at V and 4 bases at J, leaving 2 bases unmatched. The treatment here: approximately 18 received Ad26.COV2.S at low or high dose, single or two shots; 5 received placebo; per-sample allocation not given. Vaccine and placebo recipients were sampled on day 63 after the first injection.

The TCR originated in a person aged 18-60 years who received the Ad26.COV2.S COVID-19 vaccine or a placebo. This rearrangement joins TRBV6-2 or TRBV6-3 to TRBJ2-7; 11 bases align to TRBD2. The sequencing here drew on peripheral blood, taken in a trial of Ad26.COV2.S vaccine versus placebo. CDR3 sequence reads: CASSYSGTSGYEQYF. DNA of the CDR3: TGTGCCAGCAGTTACTCGGGGACTAGCGGTTACGAGCAGTACTTC.